Listed below are T cell receptor beta chains from one sample, sequenced in a study of T-cell memory formation after mild COVID-19. TCRdb reprocessed the 5' RACE reads with MiXCR, giving one entry per CDR3 protein. The sample carries roughly 120,000 distinct CDR3 sequences, 15% to 20% recorded once. Sequencing used PBMCs or a T cell subset sorted from them (not recorded which). The receptors were gathered from an adult woman who had mild COVID-19 (a few samples of this study predate the infection). Cell type and time point are not known. Both conserved end residues are part of each CDR3. D genes are given only for firm matches. Clone size is given for some rows only: seen once, a few or many times, or a class if the clone is expanded.

clone_size d_call j_call cdr3_length v_call cdr3_aa cdr3_nt
- TRBD2 TRBJ2-1 16 TRBV20-1 CSARDPILKSGREQFF TGCAGTGCTAGAGACCCTATCCTAAAAAGCGGGAGGGAGCAGTTCTTC
- TRBD2 TRBJ2-1 16 TRBV12-3/TRBV12-4 CASSLGTSGAYNEQFF TGTGCCAGCAGTTTAGGGACTAGCGGGGCCTACAATGAGCAGTTCTTC
few - TRBJ1-5 14 TRBV27 CASSLSNSNQPQHF TGTGCCAGCAGTTTATCAAATAGCAATCAGCCCCAGCATTTT
- TRBD1 TRBJ2-7 14 TRBV25-1 CSSSTGTGAYEQYF TGTTCCAGCAGCACCGGGACAGGGGCCTACGAGCAGTACTTC
- - TRBJ1-1 15 TRBV5-1 CASSLGPGENTEAFF TGCGCCAGCAGCTTGGGTCCCGGGGAGAACACTGAAGCTTTCTTT
- - TRBJ1-1 14 TRBV7-2 CASSPDRQNTEAFF TGTGCCAGCAGCCCAGACAGGCAGAACACTGAAGCTTTCTTT
- - TRBJ2-3 15 TRBV7-8 CDSSLDPGSTDTQYF TGTGACAGCAGCTTAGACCCGGGAAGCACAGATACGCAGTATTTT
many TRBD2 TRBJ2-1 15 TRBV7-9 CASSLASGAYNEQFF TGTGCCAGCAGCTTAGCTAGCGGGGCATACAATGAGCAGTTCTTC
- - TRBJ2-3 15 TRBV20-1 CSATSRGEGTDTQYF TGCAGTGCGACTTCCCGGGGAGAAGGTACAGATACGCAGTATTTT
many TRBD2 TRBJ2-1 20 TRBV6-5 CASSRDRTGGTSGATREQFF TGTGCCAGCAGCCGAGACAGAACGGGAGGGACTAGCGGAGCTACCCGTGAGCAGTTCTTC
- - TRBJ2-3 12 TRBV2 CATNMGTDTQYF TGTGCCACCAACATGGGCACAGATACGCAGTATTTT
few - TRBJ2-5 13 TRBV7-9 CASSRQPQETQYF TGTGCCAGCAGTCGCCAGCCCCAAGAGACCCAGTACTTC
- - TRBJ1-2 12 TRBV7-9 CASSPQRQGYTF TGTGCCAGCAGCCCTCAGCGGCAGGGCTACACCTTC
- TRBD2 TRBJ2-2 15 TRBV19 CASSWVAGVTGELFF TGTGCCAGTAGTTGGGTAGCGGGGGTCACCGGGGAGCTGTTTTTT
many TRBD1 TRBJ2-7 14 TRBV10-3 CAIRGQGTNDEQYF TGTGCCATCAGGGGACAGGGGACGAACGACGAGCAGTACTTC
few - TRBJ1-1 14 TRBV7-3 CASSEGHANTEAFF TGTGCCAGCAGCGAGGGACACGCGAACACTGAAGCTTTCTTT
- - TRBJ1-2 16 TRBV4-3 CASSQEWGGRWYGYTF TGCGCCAGCAGCCAAGAATGGGGGGGGAGGTGGTATGGCTACACCTTC
few TRBD1 TRBJ1-1 16 TRBV5-5 CASSLASRGVNTEAFF TGTGCCAGCAGCTTGGCTTCCAGGGGGGTGAACACTGAAGCTTTCTTT
- - TRBJ2-5 16 TRBV4-3 CASSQEWGGVGETQYF TGCGCCAGCAGCCAAGAGTGGGGTGGGGTAGGAGAGACCCAGTACTTC
many - TRBJ2-7 11 TRBV7-2 CASSFGREQYF TGTGCCAGCAGCTTCGGTCGCGAGCAGTACTTC
- TRBD2 TRBJ2-7 16 TRBV10-3 CAISGAGERGTYEQYF TGTGCCATCAGTGGGGCGGGGGAAAGGGGTACCTACGAGCAGTACTTC
few TRBD2 TRBJ2-7 16 TRBV19 CASSMGLAGAVYEQYF TGTGCCAGTAGTATGGGACTAGCGGGAGCGGTTTACGAGCAGTACTTC
- TRBD2 TRBJ2-7 15 TRBV19 CASSILAGGPYEQYF TGTGCCAGTAGTATTTTAGCGGGAGGTCCCTACGAGCAGTACTTC
few - TRBJ2-6 14 TRBV6-5 CASTRGGGANVLTF TGTGCCAGCACCCGGGGTGGTGGGGCCAACGTCCTGACTTTC
few - TRBJ2-2 15 TRBV9 CASSLTDRNTGELFF TGTGCCAGCAGCTTGACGGACAGAAACACCGGGGAGCTGTTTTTT
few - TRBJ1-5 13 TRBV2 CASSEELRQPQHF TGTGCCAGCAGTGAAGAATTGCGTCAGCCCCAGCATTTT
many - TRBJ2-3 13 TRBV7-3 CASSHGGPDTQYF TGTGCCAGCAGCCACGGAGGGCCAGATACGCAGTATTTT
few - TRBJ2-7 14 TRBV20-1 CSAREGTPWHEQYF TGCAGTGCTAGAGAGGGGACCCCCTGGCACGAGCAGTACTTC
few - TRBJ1-1 16 TRBV12-3/TRBV12-4 CASSPSVDERGAEAFF TGTGCCAGCAGCCCCAGTGTGGATGAACGAGGGGCTGAAGCTTTCTTT
many - TRBJ2-7 17 TRBV7-9 CASSLVAPGAVRYEQYF TGTGCCAGCAGCTTAGTTGCCCCAGGGGCAGTTCGTTACGAGCAGTACTTC
- TRBD2 TRBJ2-3 16 TRBV9 CASSVDSSGYTDTQYF TGTGCCAGCAGCGTAGACTCTAGCGGTTACACAGATACGCAGTATTTT
few TRBD2 TRBJ2-1 17 TRBV12-3/TRBV12-4 CASSPTLGGSSYNEQFF TGTGCCAGCAGTCCCACGCTGGGGGGGAGCTCCTACAATGAGCAGTTCTTC
- TRBD1 TRBJ2-7 16 TRBV5-1 CASSSRPGQGNYEQYF TGCGCCAGCAGCTCCCGCCCGGGACAGGGGAACTACGAGCAGTACTTC
few TRBD2 TRBJ2-1 15 TRBV5-4 CASSSSGRAGNEQFF TGTGCCAGCAGCTCCAGCGGGAGGGCCGGCAATGAGCAGTTCTTC
- TRBD2 TRBJ2-3 18 TRBV7-2 CASNPSPRLAGGGDTQYF TGTGCCAGCAACCCTAGCCCCCGCCTAGCGGGGGGAGGGGATACGCAGTATTTT